This TCR beta chain originates from a study of blood T cell repertoires in COVID-19. Study in general: The United States, Italy and Spain supplied acute and convalescent COVID-19 samples.

The V end lost 4 bases, the J end lost 4 bases, and 9 bases lay between the germline ends. Germline values: CDR1 SGDLS, CDR2 YYNGEE. CDR3 size: 13 residues. Allocation to cohorts depended on clinical history reported by the participants. Source study methods: Nucleated cell counts were estimated from reference gene primer amplification. Assay used: immunoSEQ multiplex PCR; TCRdb lists only in-frame clones, some missing. The D gene and trimming were derived from the DNA, and the V and J assignments and clone size from that table. The sample yields about 210,000 clones, around 90% seen once. Sequenced input: PBMCs or T cells enriched from blood (not recorded which). This sequence joins TRBV9 and TRBJ1-3; the D gene is possibly TRBD1 (6 bases). The TCR was taken from a man younger than 45 in a cohort exposed to, infected with or recovered from COVID-19 (not recorded which). This CDR3 is CASSPTGGNTIYF. In DNA, the CDR3 is TGTGCCAGCAGCCCGACAGGAGGAAACACCATATATTTT.